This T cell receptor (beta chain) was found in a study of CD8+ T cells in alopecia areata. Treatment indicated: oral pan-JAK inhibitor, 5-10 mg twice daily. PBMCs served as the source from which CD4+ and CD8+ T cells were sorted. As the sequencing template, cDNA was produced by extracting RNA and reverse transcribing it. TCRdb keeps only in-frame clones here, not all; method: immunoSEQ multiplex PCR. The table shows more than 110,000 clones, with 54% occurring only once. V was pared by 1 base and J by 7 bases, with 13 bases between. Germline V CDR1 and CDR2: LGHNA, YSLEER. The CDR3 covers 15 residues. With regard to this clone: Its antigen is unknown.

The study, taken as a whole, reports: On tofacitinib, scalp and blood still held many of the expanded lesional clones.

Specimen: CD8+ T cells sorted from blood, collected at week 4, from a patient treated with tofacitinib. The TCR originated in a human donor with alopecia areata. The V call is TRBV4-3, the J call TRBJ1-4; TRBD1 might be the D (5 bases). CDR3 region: CASSQGEGRGEKLFF. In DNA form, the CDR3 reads TGCGCCAGCAGCCAAGGGGAGGGAAGGGGTGAAAAACTGTTTTTT.